Presented here are 13 T cell receptor beta chains from one specimen sequenced in a study of cytomegalovirus exposure and HLA in healthy donors. It was with 60 Vbeta and 13 Jbeta primers that the PCR ran. The table came from immunoSEQ multiplex PCR; TCRdb's copy has only in-frame clones and leaves some out. The sample carries about 120,000 clones, around 80% recorded once. The sample taken for sequencing was PBMCs. The source is a human donor in good health.

This chain connects TRBV7-9 to TRBJ2-1; tentatively, D is TRBD2 (5 bases). Per the germline V gene, CDR1 is SEHNR and CDR2 is FQNEAQ (reference sequence). This CDR3 is built from 14 residues. Trimming shortened V by 3 bases and J by 7 bases, and 13 bases separated the two germline ends. In nucleotides, the CDR3 is TGTGCCAGCAGCTTTCAGCGGACGCTGAATGAGCAGTTCTTC. Residues: CASSFQRTLNEQFF. Supplemented by reference TRBV7-9 and TRBJ2-1, the full variable domain reads DTGVSQNPRHKITKRGQNVTFRCDPISEHNRLYWYRQTLGQGPEFLTYFQNEAQLEKSRLLSDRFSAERPKGSFSTLEIQRTEQGDSAMYLCASSFQRTLNEQFFGPGTRLTVL.

This clone has a single count. This chain uses TRBV9 with TRBJ1-6, with 7 bases lining up with TRBD1. The J segment lost 5 bases and the V segment lost 3 bases, leaving 5 bases of the junction unmatched. Germline V gene data show CDR1 as SGDLS and CDR2 as YYNGEE. The CDR3 sequence is 15 residues long. The CDR3 DNA sequence: TGTGCCAGCAGCGGGGGACAGATAAATAATTCACCCCTCCACTTT. Translated, it gives CASSGGQINNSPLHF.

The rearrangement uses TRBV5-4 and TRBJ1-2, with D unresolved. This CDR3 comprises 14 residues. Germline lookup yields CDR1 SGHNT and CDR2 YYREEE (reference sequence). V was pared by 4 bases and J by 2 bases, with 12 bases between. CDR3: CASSTNWENYGYTF. The CDR3 bases are TGTGCCAGCAGCACGAACTGGGAGAACTATGGCTACACCTTC.

The J gene is TRBJ2-5, the V gene TRBV27; 9 nucleotides line up with TRBD2. The V gene's germline CDR1 is MNHEY and CDR2 SMNVEV (reference sequence). The CDR3 is made up of 15 amino acids. Trimming took 1 base from V and 4 from J; bases not matched to a gene: 4. The CDR3 DNA follows: TGTGCCAGCAGTTTATTAGCGGGGGCTGGAGAGACCCAGTACTTC. Its protein product is CASSLLAGAGETQYF.

V and J are TRBV6-1 and TRBJ2-5; D not certain. The ends were cut back, 6 bases at V and 4 bases at J, with 12 bases in the middle. CDR1 is MNHNS and CDR2 is SASEGT in the germline V gene. The CDR3 is made up of 13 amino acids. CDR3 amino acids: CASSRDKRETQYF. In DNA, the CDR3 is TGTGCCAGCAGCCGCGATAAGAGAGAGACCCAGTACTTC.

The chain couples TRBV7-2 to TRBJ2-7, with D tentatively TRBD1 (6 bases). Trimming removed 5 bases from V and 4 bases from J, with 15 bases in between. This CDR3 spans 14 amino acids. Looked up from germline, CDR1 is SGHTA and CDR2 is FQGNSA. Here the CDR3 reads CASSPDRSLYEQYF. CDR3 DNA: TGTGCCAGCAGCCCGGACAGAAGTTTATACGAGCAGTACTTC. The variable domain in full, completed from reference TRBV7-2 and TRBJ2-7, reads GAGVSQSPSNKVTEKGKDVELRCDPISGHTALYWYRQSLGQGLEFLIYFQGNSAPDKSGLPSDRFSAERTGGSVSTLTIQRTQQEDSAVYLCASSPDRSLYEQYFGPGTRLTVT.

This rearrangement joins TRBV29-1 to TRBJ1-2; perhaps TRBD1 as D (6 bases). The CDR3 is 13 residues long. Germline CDR1 reads SQVTM; CDR2 reads ANQGSEA. Trimming left V 3 bases short and J 3 bases short, with 11 bases between. The CDR3 region is CSVDAAGDYGYTF. CDR3 bases: TGCAGCGTTGATGCGGCAGGGGACTATGGCTACACCTTC.

This chain links TRBV19 with TRBJ2-3, with TRBD1 identical over 8 bases. V trimming: 5 bases; J trimming: 1 base; junction bases outside the gene matches: 2. Germline V gene data show CDR1 as LNHDA and CDR2 as SQIVND (reference sequence). This CDR3 has 14 residues. The CDR3 reads CASSWTGRTDTQYF. CDR3 in DNA: TGTGCCAGTAGTTGGACAGGGCGCACAGATACGCAGTATTTT.

The chain combines TRBV6-5 with TRBJ2-7; 7 bases line up with TRBD1. The V segment lost 2 bases and the J segment 0 bases; nucleotides outside the gene matches: 7. CDR1 is MNHEY and CDR2 is SVGAGI in the germline V gene. The CDR3 extends over 16 amino acids. The CDR3 coding sequence is TGTGCCAGCAGTTACGGGACAGCGACCTTCTCCTACGAGCAGTACTTC. Protein: CASSYGTATFSYEQYF.

The chain combines TRBV27 with TRBJ2-1; 7 bases agree with TRBD1. CDR1 is MNHEY, CDR2 SMNVEV, per germline (reference sequence). Unmatched junction bases numbered 10, after V lost 1 base and J lost 7 bases. The CDR3 runs to 16 residues. The CDR3 loop reads CASSLWAGGLRNEQFF. In nucleotides, the CDR3 is TGTGCCAGCAGTTTATGGGCAGGGGGATTAAGAAATGAGCAGTTCTTC.

This chain uses TRBV5-6 with TRBJ2-5; 7 nucleotides match TRBD1. The closer fit of TRBJ2-7 to the DNA end suggests the J call may be wrong. The CDR3 runs to 14 residues. Germline values: CDR1 SGHDT, CDR2 YYEEEE. CDR3: CASRSTGSAYEQYF. The CDR3 nucleotides are TGTGCCAGCAGGTCGACAGGGTCGGCTTACGAGCAGTACTTC.

CDR3 residues: CASSLGEGDNSPLHF. The CDR3, as DNA: TGTGCCAGCAGCTTGGGGGAGGGGGATAATTCACCCCTCCACTTT. The chain combines TRBV7-3 with TRBJ1-6; D is perhaps TRBD1 (6 bases). Germline-derived CDR1 and CDR2 are SGHTA and FQGTGA. The CDR3 has 15 amino acids. V gave up 3 bases and J gave up 5 bases, with 11 bases separating them.

The V and J genes are TRBV5-4 and TRBJ2-7, with TRBD2 identical over 7 bases. The germline V gene has CDR1 SGHNT and CDR2 YYREEE (reference sequence). J gave up 3 bases and V 0 bases, and 3 bases lay outside the gene matches. There are 14 residues in the CDR3. The CDR3 coding sequence is TGTGCCAGCAGCTTGGCGGCGGGGGACTACGAGCAGTACTTC. This sequence encodes CASSLAAGDYEQYF.